This TCR beta chain is drawn from a study of blood T cells in healthy people across ages. This clonotype has more than one count but fewer than ten. Alongside a J-beta primer mix, a sample-barcoded 5' primer served in a second PCR lasting roughly 6 to 11 cycles. The template-switch adaptor, which had 12 random nucleotides, put a tag on each cDNA molecule. TCRdb independently ran MiXCR on the 5' RACE reads; one entry per CDR3 protein. The sample records some 930,000 distinct CDR3 sequences, 29% being singletons. These data were also filed under a second study, of T cells of mothers and their children. That work contributes: The authors added sample barcodes and 2-4 random nucleotides using the M1S primer of the second PCR.

Sequenced material: blood. The receptor was derived from a woman aged 35 to 49 in good health.

The CDR3 here is CASSTFDGSEAFF. CDR3 sequence (DNA): TGTGCCAGCAGTACCTTCGACGGATCTGAAGCTTTCTTT. The V and J genes are TRBV27 and TRBJ1-1; D gene ambiguous. Deletions cut 5 bases from V and 6 bases from J, with 13 bases between. The CDR3 spans 13 residues. CDR1 and CDR2 (germline): MNHEY, SMNVEV (reference sequence).